Sequencing of this T cell receptor beta chain was carried out in a study of T cell changes during pregnancy in multiple sclerosis (dated by TCRdb to about 2019). Concerning the study at large: In women with multiple sclerosis, the researchers looked at how the T cell repertoire shifted as pregnancy progressed.

Receptors were amplified or captured by the immunoSEQ multiplex PCR assay. In TCRdb, the immuneACCESS table is reduced to in-frame sequences with V and J assigned. These tables do not hold every clone; where another copy was compared, an unresolved V gene accounts for under half, and the others remain unexplained. Counted in this sample were roughly 7,900 clones; around 90% of them appeared once. About 9.4% of the sample is in the top ten clones. With regard to this clone: Its antigen remains unidentified. Per-base qualities were not stored, and no clone one base away is much larger.

Taken from cysteine to phenylalanine, the CDR3 has 13 residues. The DNA shown is the 39-base CDR3, in frame from base 1. Looking up the germline V gene yields CDR1 MNHEY and CDR2 SVGAGI. V and J are truncated by 9 bases and 0 bases respectively, leaving an intervening sequence of 9 bases. Recombination joined TRBV6-5 with TRBJ2-1, and TRBD2 may be the D gene, going by 6 matching bases. The source was CD8+ T cells from peripheral blood mononuclear cells, collected in the first trimester of pregnancy. The receptor comes from a female donor in good health, enrolled as a control in a pregnancy study. The CDR3 reads as follows: CASLDYSYNEQFF. The sequenced DNA is TGTGCCAGTCTGGACTACTCCTACAATGAGCAGTTCTTC.